The text below deals with one TCR beta chain. The antigen remains unidentified. MiXCR was run by TCRdb on the 5' RACE reads, yielding one entry per CDR3 protein. The sample lists just under 650,000 distinct CDR3 sequences; about 7.6% were seen once. These data come from a study of identical twins. Whole-study results and caveats: Part of the zero-insertion signal could reflect confounding by invariant MAIT and iNKT cells.

CDR3 length equals 14 residues. V lost 1 base, J lost 11 bases, and 16 bases lay in between. This sample was also put to use in a study of yellow fever vaccine responses in identical twins.

This chain links TRBV12-3 or TRBV12-4 with TRBJ2-3; D not resolved. The TCR was taken from a woman aged 18 to 35 in good health. Sequenced: PBMCs. The CDR3 region is CASSLEITGLGQYF. CDR3 nucleotide sequence: TGTGCCAGCAGTTTAGAGATAACCGGCCTCGGGCAGTATTTT.